Reported below is one T cell receptor (beta chain). As processed by the authors: Amplification from reference gene primers served as the basis for estimated nucleated cell counts. Repertoires were generated with immunoSEQ multiplex PCR, while TCRdb's copy carries only in-frame clones and drops some. V and J calls and clone size come straight from that table; D and trimming were deduced from the DNA. The sample records about 270,000 clones, more than 70% being singletons. CDR1 and CDR2 from the germline V gene are SGHAT and FQNNGV. This CDR3 spans 19 amino acids. The V gene end was trimmed by 5 bases and the J gene end by 2 bases; junction bases not matched to a gene: 18. The data are from a study of blood T cell repertoires in COVID-19. Study details: Sites in the United States, Italy and Spain provided acute and convalescent COVID-19 samples. T cells, B-cell-depleted T cells, or PBMCs provided the cDNA or gDNA that served as material.

Source material: peripheral blood. This receptor was taken from a woman between 18 and 29 years old with acute or convalescent COVID-19. The rearrangement uses TRBV11-2 and TRBJ2-5; the match to TRBD2 covers 9 bases. CDR3 coding DNA: TGTGCCAGCAGCCCCCGGGCTAGCGGGATAGGCACCTTTCAAGAGACCCAGTACTTC. Encoded protein: CASSPRASGIGTFQETQYF.